This T cell receptor beta chain came from a study of PD-L1 blockade in urothelial cancer. Study-wide background: The authors examined blood 3 weeks (second dose) and 6 weeks after treatment start.

Remarks on this clone: Its antigen remains unknown.

The investigators introduced synthetic TCR analog templates into each PCR as spikes. Data came from immunoSEQ multiplex PCR; TCRdb stores just in-frame clones and leaves some out. The sample holds roughly 100,000 clones, about 85% seen once. Findings and caveats of the study: Clonality of blood TCR below the median before treatment predicted better survival.

This material consisted of PBMCs, taken around atezolizumab (anti-PD-L1) treatment. This sequence originates from a man aged 45-60 years with urothelial cancer.

CDR3 sequence: CASSDIVGGSYNEQFF. The CDR3 coding sequence is TGTGCCAGCAGTGACATAGTGGGGGGCTCCTACAATGAGCAGTTCTTC. V and J are TRBV6-4 and TRBJ2-1; possible D gene TRBD2, 6 bases. V lost 2 bases to trimming and J lost 0 bases, with 11 bases between them. Per the germline V gene, CDR1 is MRHNA and CDR2 is SNTAGT. This CDR3 is 16 amino acids long.